These 24 T cell receptor beta chains originate from one sample sequenced in a study of shared clonotypes between healthy human individuals. The method was immunoSEQ multiplex PCR; TCRdb's version includes in-frame clones alone and lacks a portion of them. The table shows approximately 88,000 clones, with almost 70% occurring only once. The sequencing input was memory CD8+ T cells sorted from blood. The subset denotes: CD45RO+ cells pooled with CCR7-negative TemRA cells. The receptors derive from a man aged 30 to 45 in good health.

In this sample, this clone turned up a few times. V gene TRBV18 combines with J gene TRBJ2-7; D possibly corresponds to TRBD1 (6 bases). Deletions cut 6 bases from V and 2 bases from J, with 14 bases between. Germline lookup yields CDR1 KGHSH and CDR2 LQKENI. This CDR3 region has 14 residues. DNA for the CDR3: TGTGCCAGCTCCAGGGGAGCGCAAACCTACGAGCAGTACTTC. Translating gives CASSRGAQTYEQYF.

The V and J genes are TRBV7-2 and TRBJ1-4; D is undetermined. Germline CDR1 SGHTA, CDR2 FQGNSA. Trimming cost V 5 bases and J 4 bases, with 17 bases left between them. The CDR3 is made up of 16 amino acids. The CDR3 DNA reads TGTGCCAGCAGCCTTAATAACCAGGAGCTTAATGAAAAACTGTTTTTT. Translated, it gives CASSLNNQELNEKLFF. Filled out from reference TRBV7-2 and TRBJ1-4, the complete variable domain reads GAGVSQSPSNKVTEKGKDVELRCDPISGHTALYWYRQSLGQGLEFLIYFQGNSAPDKSGLPSDRFSAERTGGSVSTLTIQRTQQEDSAVYLCASSLNNQELNEKLFFGSGTQLSVL.

This clone came up a few times. The chain joins TRBV7-9 to TRBJ2-7, with TRBD1 matching 7 bases. Trimming removed 5 bases from V and 0 bases from J; junction bases left unmatched: 7. Germline CDR1 and CDR2: SEHNR and FQNEAQ (reference sequence). This CDR3 is 15 amino acids long. CDR3 protein: CASSENRDSSYEQYF. DNA for the CDR3: TGTGCCAGCAGCGAAAACCGGGACAGCTCCTACGAGCAGTACTTC.

This sequence joins TRBV5-1 and TRBJ1-4; the D is unclear. The CDR3 loop spans 14 amino acids. Germline loops: CDR1 SGHRS, CDR2 YFSETQ. The ends were cut back, 0 bases at V and 0 bases at J, with 3 bases in the middle. CDR3 sequence: CASSLDTTNEKLFF. The CDR3 coding sequence is TGCGCCAGCAGCTTGGACACAACTAATGAAAAACTGTTTTTT. Filled out from reference TRBV5-1 and TRBJ1-4, the complete variable domain reads KAGVTQTPRYLIKTRGQQVTLSCSPISGHRSVSWYQQTPGQGLQFLFEYFSETQRNKGNFPGRFSGRQFSNSRSEMNVSTLELGDSALYLCASSLDTTNEKLFFGSGTQLSVL.

Only one count was recorded for this clone. The chain carries TRBV5-4 and TRBJ1-1, with D tentatively TRBD1 (6 bases). V was clipped by 5 bases and J by 3 bases, with 11 bases between them. This CDR3 is 13 amino acids long. Per germline, CDR1 SGHNT and CDR2 YYREEE (reference sequence). CDR3 nucleotide sequence: TGTGCCAGCAGGCCGGGACAAGACACTGAAGCTTTCTTT. The encoded protein is CASRPGQDTEAFF.

The chain employs TRBV5-6 and TRBJ1-1; D not certain. Germline V gives CDR1 SGHDT, CDR2 YYEEEE. The germline V and J ends were trimmed by 3 bases and 11 bases, with 17 bases remaining between them. The CDR3 is 13 amino acids. CDR3 in amino acids: CASSSGSGLRAFF. CDR3 nucleotide sequence: TGTGCCAGCAGCTCGGGGTCGGGGTTGAGGGCTTTCTTT. The full variable domain, its missing parts supplied by reference TRBV5-6 and TRBJ1-1, is DAGVTQSPTHLIKTRGQQVTLRCSPKSGHDTVSWYQQALGQGPQFIFQYYEEEERQRGNFPDRFSGHQFPNYSSELNVNALLLGDSALYLCASSSGSGLRAFFGQGTRLTVV.

In its sample, this clone was seen many times. This CDR3 reads CASSSSTGLASYEQYF. The DNA of the CDR3 is TGTGCCAGCAGTTCGTCCACGGGGCTAGCGAGCTACGAGCAGTACTTC. The rearrangement links TRBV28 to TRBJ2-7; possible D gene TRBD2, 6 bases. Germline loops: CDR1 MDHEN, CDR2 SYDVKM. V gave up 4 bases and J gave up 3 bases, with 19 bases separating them. The CDR3 is 16 amino acids.

The V call is TRBV4-3, the J call TRBJ1-1; D might be TRBD1 (5 bases). Germline loops: CDR1 LGHNA, CDR2 YSLEER. V shed 5 bases and J shed 1 base, with 8 bases lying between them. This CDR3 comprises 13 residues. CDR3 region: CASSNDRNTEAFF. In DNA form, the CDR3 reads TGCGCCAGCAGCAACGACAGGAACACTGAAGCTTTCTTT.

The V and J genes are TRBV7-9 and TRBJ2-4; TRBD2 might be the D (6 bases). V was pared by 5 bases and J by 2 bases, with 16 bases between. The CDR3 totals 16 residues. Germline CDR1 and CDR2: SEHNR and FQNEAQ (reference sequence). The CDR3: CASSLPGLESKNIQYF. As DNA, the CDR3 is TGTGCCAGCAGCCTTCCGGGACTGGAATCCAAAAACATTCAGTACTTC.

This chain connects TRBV19 to TRBJ1-1; D call uncertain. The CDR3 has 14 amino acids. Germline V gives CDR1 LNHDA, CDR2 SQIVND (reference sequence). Between the trimmed V and J ends, which lost 3 bases and 1 base, there was a span of 9 bases. CDR3 residues: CASSIGYSNTEAFF. Here the CDR3 DNA reads TGTGCCAGTAGTATCGGTTACTCGAACACTGAAGCTTTCTTT.

J is TRBJ2-3 and V is TRBV5-6; D gene uncertain. Trimming shortened V by 2 bases and J by 6 bases, and 13 bases separated the two germline ends. Germline-derived CDR1 and CDR2 are SGHDT and YYEEEE. The CDR3 extends over 14 amino acids. The CDR3 DNA follows: TGTGCCAGCAGCTTCGGCCTAGTGGCCGATACGCAGTATTTT. This sequence encodes CASSFGLVADTQYF.

This clone was picked up one time. The chain employs TRBV9 and TRBJ2-3; D might be TRBD2 (6 bases). Germline assignment: CDR1 SGDLS and CDR2 YYNGEE. With 0 bases removed from V and 0 bases from J, the gap between germline ends came to 11 bases. The CDR3 sequence is 16 residues long. Written as DNA, the CDR3 is TGTGCCAGCAGCGTAGCAGGTGGGACTAGCACAGATACGCAGTATTTT. Translation gives CASSVAGGTSTDTQYF. Combining the CDR3 with reference TRBV9 and TRBJ2-3 gives the whole variable domain DSGVTQTPKHLITATGQRVTLRCSPRSGDLSVYWYQQSLDQGLQFLIQYYNGEERAKGNILERFSAQQFPDLHSELNLSSLELGDSALYFCASSVAGGTSTDTQYFGPGTRLTVL.

The chain links TRBV29-1 to TRBJ2-6, with 7 bases fitting TRBD1. V gave up 5 bases and J gave up 0 bases; unmatched junction bases: 4. The CDR3 is made up of 15 amino acids. Germline values: CDR1 SQVTM, CDR2 ANQGSEA. In nucleotides, the CDR3 is TGCAGCGTTAATACAGGGGTCTCTGGGGCCAACGTCCTGACTTTC. Its translation is CSVNTGVSGANVLTF.

This clone showed up just a few times. V is TRBV4-3 and J is TRBJ1-3; D gene ambiguous. Germline values: CDR1 LGHNA, CDR2 YSLEER. V was shortened by 3 bases and J by 0 bases, with 9 bases between the two germline ends. The CDR3 totals 15 residues. The CDR3 sequence: CASSQTHRSGNTIYF. The CDR3 bases are TGCGCCAGCAGCCAGACCCATCGCTCTGGAAACACCATATATTTT.

This chain uses TRBV7-9 with TRBJ2-2; 8 bases are a match to TRBD1. The CDR3 extends over 15 amino acids. V trimming: 6 bases; J trimming: 6 bases; junction bases outside the gene matches: 9. Germline values: CDR1 SEHNR, CDR2 FQNEAQ (reference sequence). The CDR3 protein is CASRPQGARAGELFF. Written as DNA, the CDR3 is TGTGCCAGCAGACCTCAGGGGGCGAGGGCCGGGGAGCTGTTTTTT.

The chain links TRBV6-5 to TRBJ2-7; D remains ambiguous. Germline V CDR1 and CDR2: MNHEY, SVGAGI. This CDR3 is 12 amino acids long. The germline V and J ends were trimmed by 4 bases and 1 base, with 5 bases remaining between them. The CDR3 is CASSLASYEQYF. The CDR3 coding sequence is TGTGCCAGCAGTTTAGCTTCCTACGAGCAGTACTTC.

The chain combines TRBV5-1 with TRBJ2-2; D is uncertain. Germline CDR1 SGHRS, CDR2 YFSETQ. The CDR3 runs to 15 residues. Deletions cut 0 bases from V and 8 bases from J, with 14 bases between. CDR3 DNA: TGCGCCAGCAGCTTGGGTACAACCTATTGGGGGGAGCTGTTTTTT. Its protein is CASSLGTTYWGELFF.

This clone was observed a few times. The chain links TRBV10-1 to TRBJ1-1, with D unresolved. Trimming took 7 bases from V and 0 from J, leaving 12 bases between them. Germline V CDR1 and CDR2: WNHNN, SYGVQD (reference sequence). CDR3 size: 14 residues. CDR3 sequence reads: CASNQGGLNTEAFF. The CDR3 DNA reads TGCGCCAGCAATCAAGGAGGCTTGAACACTGAAGCTTTCTTT.

J is TRBJ1-2 and V is TRBV6-6; 10 bases fit TRBD1. V trimming: 4 bases; J trimming: 4 bases; junction bases outside the gene matches: 6. This CDR3 has 15 amino acids. Per the germline V gene, CDR1 is MNHNY and CDR2 is SVGAGI (reference sequence). In nucleotides, the CDR3 is TGTGCCAGCAGTTCCGACAGGGGGCTTGGCTATGGCTACACCTTC. Translated: CASSSDRGLGYGYTF.

The chain links TRBV7-2 to TRBJ1-3; unclear D gene. Trimming took off 4 bases at V and 0 bases at J, with 10 bases between the two ends. CDR1 and CDR2 from the germline V gene are SGHTA and FQGNSA. The CDR3 contains 15 residues. CDR3 in amino acids: CASSSGALSGNTIYF. The CDR3 region has the DNA TGTGCCAGCAGCTCGGGAGCCCTCTCTGGAAACACCATATATTTT.

The J gene is TRBJ2-3, the V gene TRBV28, with TRBD2 matching 7 bases. The CDR3 runs 14 residues. V shed 10 bases, J shed 2 bases, and the junction held 9 bases outside the gene matches. The germline V gene encodes CDR1 MDHEN and CDR2 SYDVKM. The CDR3 coding sequence is TGTGCCAAAGAGGGGCGGGGGTACACAGATACGCAGTATTTT. This translates into CAKEGRGYTDTQYF. The complete variable domain, with remaining parts taken from reference TRBV28 and TRBJ2-3, reads DVKVTQSSRYLVKRTGEKVFLECVQDMDHENMFWYRQDPGLGLRLIYFSYDVKMKEKGDIPEGYSVSREKKERFSLILESASTNQTSMYLCAKEGRGYTDTQYFGPGTRLTVL.

This chain joins TRBV19 and TRBJ2-1; D possibly corresponds to TRBD2 (6 bases). V lost 2 bases to trimming and J lost 0 bases, with 17 bases between them. Germline V lookup: CDR1 LNHDA, CDR2 SQIVND (reference sequence). This CDR3 comprises 18 residues. The CDR3 coding sequence is TGTGCCAGTAGTATACAATCCACTAGCTTGAGCTCCTACAATGAGCAGTTCTTC. Translated: CASSIQSTSLSSYNEQFF.

The V call is TRBV12-2, the J call TRBJ1-3; TRBD1 is the table's D call, not checked against the DNA. TRBV12-2 is flagged as a pseudogene. The CDR3 covers 19 residues. The CDR3 nucleotides are TGTGCAAGTCGCTTATTGTTACTCGGACAGGGAGGGCCTGGAAACACCATATATTTT. This encodes CASRLLLLGQGGPGNTIYF.

The chain recombines TRBV5-6 with TRBJ1-1, with 9 bases that match TRBD1. The CDR3 is made up of 16 amino acids. Unmatched junction bases numbered 11, after V lost 4 bases and J lost 4 bases. Germline CDR1 and CDR2: SGHDT and YYEEEE. CDR3 sequence reads: CASSPRWGQGATEAFF. CDR3 sequence (DNA): TGTGCCAGCAGCCCCCGTTGGGGACAGGGTGCCACTGAAGCTTTCTTT.